A single sample is the source of the 19 T cell receptor beta chains below, sequenced in a study of human T cells and chemical hapten exposure (dated by TCRdb to the early 2020s). The time point label, as the study defines it: pre-sensitization, week 0. The sample's treatment or condition label, in plain terms: therapeutic diphenylcyclopropenone sensitization with weekly scalp DPC. Library preparation employed RACE. Sequencing was carried out with a NextSeq 500. The raw public reads went through TCRdb reprocessing: fastp at Q25, MiXCR clone calling, in-frame beta chains kept. Rows are unified per CDR3 protein, each entry keeping the most common DNA and genes. The sample has fewer than 50,000 distinct CDR3 sequences on record, 7.5% to 8% of them singletons. 1% to 1.5% of the sample is taken by the ten largest. Material: whole blood, obtained in connection with sensitization to the hapten diphenylcyclopropenone (DPC). The receptors come from a woman in her forties or fifties with alopecia areata. Some clones in this sample may be carry-over from other donors' samples.

V gene TRBV30 combines with J gene TRBJ1-1; no reliable D call. Trimming removed 4 bases from V and 8 bases from J, with 11 bases in between. The CDR3 is 11 amino acids. Looked up from germline, CDR1 is GTSNPN and CDR2 is SVGIG (reference sequence). The CDR3 loop is CAWILTLEAFF. DNA of the CDR3: TGTGCCTGGATTCTAACGTTGGAAGCTTTCTTT.

This clonotype was detected many times. The rearrangement links TRBV20-1 to TRBJ2-3, with 13 bases matching TRBD2. CDR1 and CDR2 from the germline V gene are DFQATT and SNEGSKA (reference sequence). This CDR3 comprises 13 residues. With V trimmed by 6 bases and J by 9 bases, 6 bases remained unmatched. The CDR3: CSAPGLAGSTQYF. The CDR3 DNA reads as TGCAGTGCACCGGGACTAGCGGGATCCACGCAGTATTTT.

A few counts support this clonotype. The chain employs TRBV10-3 and TRBJ2-7; tentatively, D is TRBD1 or TRBD2 (5 bases each). The CDR3 is made up of 13 amino acids. From germline, CDR1 is ENHRY and CDR2 SYGVKD. The V and J ends lost 5 bases and 2 bases respectively, with 10 bases between them. The CDR3 coding sequence is TGTGCCATCAGTCGGGACGGAACCTACGAGCAGTACTTC. This codes for CAISRDGTYEQYF.

A few counts support this clonotype. The junction and the germline gene differ at one end; a read error may be behind it. The gene calls are TRBV7-9 and TRBJ2-3, with unresolved D. The CDR3 is made up of 10 amino acids. The germline gives CDR1 SEHNR, CDR2 FQNEAQ (reference sequence). CDR3 amino acids: CASPDGETNF. DNA of the CDR3: TGTGCCAGCCCTGATGGGGAAACAAACTTT.

This clonotype was detected only a few times. The chain carries TRBV7-9 and TRBJ2-1; TRBD1 matches at 8 bases. J lost 0 bases, V lost 2 bases, and 6 bases had no gene match. The CDR3 runs 17 residues. Germline values: CDR1 SEHNR, CDR2 FQNEAQ (reference sequence). CDR3 coding DNA: TGTGCCAGCAGCTTATATCAGGGGGCGGCCTCCTACAATGAGCAGTTCTTC. As protein: CASSLYQGAASYNEQFF. The full variable domain, with the rest looked up from reference TRBV7-9 and TRBJ2-1, is DTGVSQNPRHKITKRGQNVTFRCDPISEHNRLYWYRQTLGQGPEFLTYFQNEAQLEKSRLLSDRFSAERPKGSFSTLEIQRTEQGDSAMYLCASSLYQGAASYNEQFFGPGTRLTVL.

The chain employs TRBV24-1 and TRBJ1-2; 8 nucleotides align to TRBD1. This CDR3 is built from 13 residues. Losses at the gene ends were 4 bases for V and 4 bases for J; bases not matched to a gene: 1. Per germline, CDR1 KGHDR and CDR2 SFDVKD. CDR3 region: CATSEGQVYGYTF. The CDR3 DNA sequence: TGTGCCACCAGTGAGGGACAGGTCTATGGCTACACCTTC.

In this sample, this clonotype turned up a few times. The chain employs TRBV1 and TRBJ1-2. TRBV1 is a pseudogene. This CDR3 has 16 amino acids. The CDR3: CTSSQPRGRNYYGYTF. DNA for the CDR3: TGCACCAGCAGCCAACCCAGAGGAAGAAATTACTATGGCTACACCTTC.

This clonotype was counted only a few times. The chain links TRBV3-1 to TRBJ2-4; D ambiguous. Trimming took 1 base from V and 1 from J, leaving 2 bases between them. Germline V gives CDR1 LGHDT, CDR2 YNNKEL (reference sequence). This CDR3 is 13 amino acids long. The CDR3 coding sequence is TGTGCCAGCAGCCAAGGGGCCAAAAACATTCAGTACTTC. Protein: CASSQGAKNIQYF.

Remarks on this clonotype: The junction does not match germline at one end; this may be a read error. V gene TRBV20-1 combines with J gene TRBJ2-3; D is unclear. The CDR3 has 15 amino acids. In germline, CDR1 is DFQATT, CDR2 SNEGSKA (reference sequence). CDR3 residues: CSARAPRRTSDTQYF. The CDR3 DNA reads as TGCAGTGCAAGAGCCCCCCGGCGGACCTCCGATACGCAGTATTTT.

Many counts were recorded for this clonotype. The chain has TRBV20-1 and TRBJ1-1; D is ambiguous. V was clipped by 6 bases and J by 0 bases, with 14 bases between them. Germline values: CDR1 DFQATT, CDR2 SNEGSKA (reference sequence). This CDR3 spans 14 amino acids. The CDR3 sequence: CSASRLRMNTEAFF. The DNA of the CDR3 is TGCAGTGCCTCCCGACTGAGAATGAACACTGAAGCTTTCTTT.

This clonotype was seen at least ten times. V usage is TRBV29-1 and J usage is TRBJ1-5; 9 bases align to TRBD1. Germline V lookup: CDR1 SQVTM, CDR2 ANQGSEA. This CDR3 comprises 12 residues. Losses at the gene ends were 6 bases for V and 7 bases for J; bases not matched to a gene: 4. The chain's CDR3 is CSVGQGGQPQHF. CDR3 in DNA: TGCAGCGTGGGACAGGGAGGACAGCCCCAGCATTTT.

The CDR3 spells CASSLARWETTSTDTQYF. The CDR3 DNA reads TGTGCCAGCAGCTTAGCGCGTTGGGAAACAACTAGCACAGATACGCAGTATTTT. The genes are TRBV7-8 and TRBJ2-3; D not resolved. V was shortened by 0 bases and J by 0 bases, with 16 bases between the two germline ends. This CDR3 contains 18 residues. The germline V gene encodes CDR1 SGHVS and CDR2 FQNEAQ.

This clonotype was observed at least ten times. The rearrangement uses TRBV14 and TRBJ1-3; no reliable D call. Between the trimmed V and J ends, which lost 4 bases and 9 bases, there was a span of 22 bases. Germline assignment: CDR1 SGHDN and CDR2 FVKESK. This CDR3 spans 16 amino acids. CDR3 nucleotide sequence: TGTGCCAGCAGCCCTAATCCCGGGATTTGGTCCAGCACCATATATTTT. Protein sequence: CASSPNPGIWSSTIYF. The full variable domain, its missing parts supplied by reference TRBV14 and TRBJ1-3, is EAGVTQFPSHSVIEKGQTVTLRCDPISGHDNLYWYRRVMGKEIKFLLHFVKESKQDESGMPNNRFLAERTGGTYSTLKVQPAELEDSGVYFCASSPNPGIWSSTIYFGEGSWLTVV.

This clonotype showed up just a few times. The rearrangement uses TRBV19 and TRBJ2-1; unclear D gene. Trimming removed 3 bases from V and 8 bases from J, with 5 bases in between. CDR3 size: 11 residues. Germline V gene sequence: CDR1 LNHDA, CDR2 SQIVND (reference sequence). The CDR3 DNA sequence: TGTGCCAGTAGTATGATGGATGAGCAGTTCTTC. It yields the protein CASSMMDEQFF.

This clonotype was counted ten times or more. This sequence joins TRBV24-1 and TRBJ2-5, with D possibly called TRBD1 or TRBD2 (6 bases each). Germline values: CDR1 KGHDR, CDR2 SFDVKD. Trimming pared 4 bases from V and 4 bases from J, leaving 18 bases between. The CDR3 consists of 16 residues. The CDR3 sequence is CATSDHSLGGRETQYF. CDR3 coding DNA: TGTGCCACCAGTGACCATTCCCTCGGGGGCAGAGAGACCCAGTACTTC.

This clonotype was counted ten times or more. The chain joins TRBV3-1 to TRBJ2-7; D is undetermined. Germline V CDR1 and CDR2: LGHDT, YNNKEL (reference sequence). This CDR3 comprises 11 residues. The V end lost 0 bases, the J end lost 10 bases, and 7 bases lay between the germline ends. Here the CDR3 DNA reads TGTGCCAGCAGCCAAGAGCGAAGACAGTACTTC. Its translation is CASSQERRQYF.

This clonotype was found many times. The genes are TRBV29-1 and TRBJ2-3; 8 bases are a match to TRBD1. CDR3 length equals 16 residues. Germline V gene lookup returns CDR1 SQVTM and CDR2 ANQGSEA. Trimming took 7 bases from V and 1 from J; bases not matched to a gene: 13. Here the CDR3 DNA reads TGCAGCGCCGATCTGGGACAGGCTAGGGGCACAGATACGCAGTATTTT. This codes for CSADLGQARGTDTQYF.

This clonotype was recorded many times. The V and J genes are TRBV28 and TRBJ2-7, with D possibly being TRBD1 (7 bases). Germline V lookup: CDR1 MDHEN, CDR2 SYDVKM. The CDR3 has 15 residues. Between the trimmed V and J ends, which lost 4 bases and 5 bases, there was a span of 18 bases. As DNA, the CDR3 is TGTGCCAGCAGTTCCCAGACAGGGAGGTTTGACGAGCAGTACTTC. Its protein is CASSSQTGRFDEQYF. Using reference TRBV28 and TRBJ2-7 for the parts outside the CDR3, the full variable domain is DVKVTQSSRYLVKRTGEKVFLECVQDMDHENMFWYRQDPGLGLRLIYFSYDVKMKEKGDIPEGYSVSREKKERFSLILESASTNQTSMYLCASSSQTGRFDEQYFGPGTRLTVT.

The sample holds many counts of this clonotype. The chain carries TRBV7-6 and TRBJ1-6, with D possibly being TRBD1 (6 bases). Between the trimmed V and J ends, which lost 3 bases and 10 bases, there was a span of 13 bases. Germline V gene data show CDR1 as SGHVS and CDR2 as FNYEAQ. The CDR3 is made up of 14 amino acids. The CDR3 reads CASSLSGTNSPLHF. The CDR3 region has the DNA TGTGCCAGCAGCTTGTCCGGGACAAACTCACCCCTCCACTTT.